Below are 16 T cell receptor beta chains sequenced from a single sample in a study of blood T cells in healthy people across ages. The use of a sample-barcoded 5' primer and a J-beta primer mix characterized a second PCR of roughly 6 to 12 cycles. MiXCR, run by TCRdb on the 5' RACE reads, gives a single entry per CDR3 protein. The sample has hundreds of thousands of distinct CDR3 sequences; around 41% are singletons. The source material was blood. The receptor set was obtained from an elderly man in good health.

For this clonotype: It may be a read error: a sequence one base away is much more abundant. The CDR3 DNA reads as TGTGCCAACAGTCCTCGGAGGGGGACGGGCTACACCTTC. It codes for CANSPRRGTGYTF. The chain couples TRBV28 to TRBJ1-2, with a tentative D call TRBD1 (6 bases). Germline-derived CDR1 and CDR2 are MDHEN and SYDVKM. The CDR3 runs to 13 residues.

V and J are TRBV29-1 and TRBJ1-3, with 7 bases lining up with TRBD1. Trimming removed 6 bases from V and 2 bases from J; junction bases left unmatched: 4. Germline values: CDR1 SQVTM, CDR2 ANQGSEA. The CDR3 loop spans 13 amino acids. CDR3: CSVRQGAGNTIYF. CDR3 in DNA: TGCAGCGTGAGACAGGGTGCTGGAAACACCATATATTTT.

This clonotype was detected only a few times. The chain is built from TRBV12-3 or TRBV12-4 and TRBJ2-5; TRBD1 agrees at 9 bases. The CDR3 is 14 amino acids. The trim removed 4 bases at V and 5 bases at J, leaving 5 bases unmatched. CDR3 in amino acids: CASSYTGGSETQYF. The CDR3 DNA reads as TGTGCCAGCAGTTATACAGGGGGCTCGGAGACCCAGTACTTC.

This clonotype occurred many times. This chain links TRBV27 with TRBJ1-2; 7 bases match TRBD1. With 3 bases clipped from V and 2 bases from J, the junction kept 6 bases outside the gene matches. Germline V lookup: CDR1 MNHEY, CDR2 SMNVEV (reference sequence). There are 15 residues in the CDR3. CDR3 in DNA: TGTGCCAGCAGTTTGGGAGGGGGCGCGAACTATGGCTACACCTTC. This encodes CASSLGGGANYGYTF.

The CDR3 DNA reads TGTGCCAGCGGGCGCGGACAGGCTCTTAATGAAAAACTGTTTTTT. Protein product: CASGRGQALNEKLFF. This chain joins TRBV7-8 and TRBJ1-4; the match to TRBD1 covers 7 bases. J gave up 4 bases and V 8 bases, and 10 bases lay outside the gene matches. The CDR3 sequence is 15 residues long. Per the germline V gene, CDR1 is SGHVS and CDR2 is FQNEAQ. Combining the CDR3 with reference TRBV7-8 and TRBJ1-4 gives the whole variable domain GAGVSQSPRYKVAKRGQDVALRCDPISGHVSLFWYQQALGQGPEFLTYFQNEAQLDKSGLPSDRFFAERPEGSVSTLKIQRTQQEDSAVYLCASGRGQALNEKLFFGSGTQLSVL.

The table lists this clonotype with a few counts. This sequence joins TRBV7-2 and TRBJ2-7; the match to TRBD2 covers 9 bases. The CDR3 has 15 amino acids. Germline V gene data show CDR1 as SGHTA and CDR2 as FQGNSA. The V segment lost 5 bases and the J segment 3 bases; nucleotides outside the gene matches: 8. DNA for the CDR3: TGTGCCAGCAGCCCTGGGCTAGCGGGGCACTACGAGCAGTACTTC. It codes for CASSPGLAGHYEQYF.

The chain is built from TRBV20-1 and TRBJ2-1; no definite D call. The V end was cut by 3 bases, the J end by 7 bases, with 7 bases between. The CDR3 covers 11 residues. Germline CDR1 reads DFQATT; CDR2 reads SNEGSKA (reference sequence). The CDR3: CSASSRNEQFF. CDR3 coding DNA: TGCAGTGCTAGTTCCCGGAATGAGCAGTTCTTC.

A few counts support this clonotype. DNA of the CDR3: TGTGCCAGCAGTTTAGCCACTAGCGGCACCGGGGAGCTGTTTTTT. Translated, it gives CASSLATSGTGELFF. The chain has TRBV12-3 or TRBV12-4 and TRBJ2-2; 8 positions match TRBD2. With V trimmed by 0 bases and J by 4 bases, 1 base remained unmatched. There are 15 residues in the CDR3.

This clonotype was seen a few times. The chain has TRBV4-1 and TRBJ1-2, with 10 bases that match TRBD1. From germline, CDR1 is MGHRA and CDR2 YSYEKL. J was trimmed by 5 bases and V by 4 bases; bases with no gene match: 10. The CDR3 has 16 residues. CDR3 region: CASSPDRGTPLYGYTF. The CDR3 bases are TGCGCCAGCAGCCCGGACAGGGGGACCCCTCTTTATGGCTACACCTTC.

J is TRBJ1-2 and V is TRBV14; D uncertain. The CDR3 totals 13 residues. V dropped 2 bases and J dropped 3 bases, with 7 bases sitting between them. The germline CDR1 and CDR2 sequences are SGHDN and FVKESK. The chain's CDR3 is CASSQLLDYGYTF. The DNA for the CDR3 is TGTGCCAGCAGCCAACTGCTGGACTATGGCTACACCTTC.

V usage is TRBV12-2 and J usage is TRBJ2-5; TRBD2, the table's D call, was not compared with the DNA. TRBV12-2 is listed as a pseudogene. The CDR3 has 16 residues. The CDR3 is CASRPKPPGTRETQYF. For the CDR3, the DNA is TGTGCAAGTCGCCCAAAACCTCCCGGGACTAGGGAGACCCAGTACTTC.

This clonotype was detected only a few times. This chain joins TRBV6-2 or TRBV6-3 and TRBJ2-5; a possible D gene is TRBD2 (6 bases). The J call may not be correct, given that the DNA end is closer to TRBJ2-7. Per germline, CDR1 MNHEY and CDR2 SVGEGT. This CDR3 comprises 15 residues. The CDR3 DNA reads as TGTGCCAGCAGTCGCAGAGTGTCGGGAGAATCCGAGCAGTACTTC. It is translated as CASSRRVSGESEQYF.

This clonotype was seen only once. The V and J genes are TRBV6-5 and TRBJ2-1, with D unclear. The CDR3 is 18 residues long. The V gene's germline CDR1 is MNHEY and CDR2 SVGAGI. V was cut by 4 bases and J by 2 bases, with 21 bases left in between. This chain's CDR3 is CASSSSRYRAPAYNEQFF. CDR3 nucleotides: TGTGCCAGCAGTTCATCCAGATATCGAGCGCCAGCCTACAATGAGCAGTTCTTC.

V usage is TRBV6-5 and J usage is TRBJ2-7, with a weak D call TRBD1 (6 bases). The V end was cut by 6 bases, the J end by 0 bases, with 15 bases between. Looked up from germline, CDR1 is MNHEY and CDR2 is SVGAGI. The CDR3 has 15 amino acids. Here the CDR3 reads CASSRGQRSSYEQYF. In DNA, the CDR3 is TGTGCCAGCAGCAGAGGACAGAGGAGCTCCTACGAGCAGTACTTC.

This clonotype has more than one count but fewer than ten. The chain joins TRBV12-3 or TRBV12-4 to TRBJ1-2; no clear D. Between the trimmed V and J ends, which lost 3 bases and 1 base, there was a span of 3 bases. The CDR3 runs to 12 residues. CDR3 sequence reads: CASSLFNYGYTF. CDR3 coding DNA: TGTGCCAGCAGTTTGTTTAACTATGGCTACACCTTC.

This clonotype turned up a few times. The chain uses TRBV12-3 or TRBV12-4 and TRBJ1-2; D not resolved. This CDR3 is built from 15 residues. Trimming left V 5 bases short and J 4 bases short, with 17 bases between. The CDR3 loop reads CASSMTPSTTYGYTF. Here the CDR3 DNA reads TGTGCCAGCAGTATGACCCCGTCTACTACCTATGGCTACACCTTC.